This is a list of T cell receptor beta chains from one sample in a study of CD8+ T cells in alopecia areata. Here immunoSEQ multiplex PCR was the method, and the copy in TCRdb shows in-frame clones only, minus some. In the table there are approximately 210,000 clones, approximately 72% of which are singletons. Specimen: CD4+ T cells sorted from blood, collected around week 44, from a patient treated with tofacitinib. The receptors stem from a human donor with alopecia areata. Both conserved end residues are part of each CDR3. The order of the fields is clone size, D gene, J gene, V gene, CDR3 protein, CDR3 DNA. D genes are given only for firm matches. Clone sizes are given selectively: once, few, many, or a class where the clone is expanded.

.,.,TRBJ1-5,TRBV29-1,CSVADSSNQPQHF,TGCAGCGTCGCTGACAGCAGCAATCAGCCCCAGCATTTT
.,.,TRBJ2-2,TRBV7-2,CASSAQGITGELFF,TGTGCCAGCAGCGCCCAGGGGATCACCGGGGAGCTGTTTTTT
.,TRBD1,TRBJ2-4,TRBV18,CASSPQGQTNIQYF,TGTGCCAGCTCACCTCAGGGACAGACAAACATTCAGTACTTC
.,.,TRBJ2-3,TRBV5-1,CASSQSTDTQYF,TGCGCCAGCAGCCAAAGCACAGATACGCAGTATTTT
.,TRBD2,TRBJ2-3,TRBV2,CASQRGGADTQYF,TGTGCCAGCCAGCGGGGGGGGGCTGATACGCAGTATTTT
.,.,TRBJ1-1,TRBV20-1,CSADIGGEAFF,TGCAGTGCAGACATCGGGGGTGAAGCTTTCTTT
.,.,TRBJ1-2,TRBV9,CASSVEGTYGYTF,TGTGCCAGCAGCGTAGAAGGGACCTATGGCTACACCTTC
.,.,TRBJ2-3,TRBV27,CASSFRGDTDTQYF,TGTGCCAGCAGTTTCAGGGGGGACACAGATACGCAGTATTTT
.,.,TRBJ2-6,TRBV7-9,CASSSYIGGGTGANVLTF,TGTGCCAGCAGCTCTTATATAGGAGGGGGTACAGGGGCCAACGTCCTGACTTTC
.,.,TRBJ2-1,TRBV4-3,CASSQDLGGLYNEQFF,TGCGCCAGCAGCCAAGACTTGGGGGGGCTCTACAATGAGCAGTTCTTC
few,.,TRBJ1-5,TRBV30,CAWSVGSAEPQHF,TGTGCCTGGAGTGTCGGGTCGGCGGAGCCCCAGCATTTT
once,.,TRBJ2-7,TRBV2,CASSEPSRKYF,TGTGCCAGCAGTGAACCATCGCGGAAGTACTTC
many,.,TRBJ2-3,TRBV7-3,CASSLTWTGTTDTQYF,TGTGCCAGCAGCTTAACGTGGACGGGGACCACAGATACGCAGTATTTT
.,.,TRBJ2-2,TRBV6-6,CASSYRDGELFF,TGTGCCAGCAGTTACCGTGACGGGGAGCTGTTTTTT
few,.,TRBJ2-2,TRBV2,CASNLAVGELFF,TGTGCCAGCAACTTGGCGGTCGGGGAGCTGTTTTTT
.,TRBD2,TRBJ2-1,TRBV29-1,CSVVPSGVENEQFF,TGCAGCGTTGTCCCTAGCGGGGTAGAAAATGAGCAGTTCTTC
.,.,TRBJ2-4,TRBV23-1,CASSRRSSPDLGGAKNIQYF,TGCGCCAGCAGTCGCCGAAGCAGTCCCGACCTGGGGGGAGCCAAAAACATTCAGTACTTC
.,.,TRBJ1-5,TRBV29-1,CSVGAGTSNQPQHF,TGCAGCGTTGGAGCAGGGACGAGCAATCAGCCCCAGCATTTT
.,.,TRBJ2-5,TRBV30,CAWSSGYQETQYF,TGTGCCTGGAGTTCGGGGTACCAAGAGACCCAGTACTTC
.,TRBD1,TRBJ2-1,TRBV6-4,CASSASGTANEQFF,TGTGCCAGCAGTGCCTCTGGGACAGCCAATGAGCAGTTCTTC
.,TRBD1,TRBJ1-1,TRBV7-3,CASRTGQGTEAFF,TGTGCCAGCAGGACGGGACAGGGGACTGAAGCTTTCTTT